This T cell receptor beta chain was identified in a study of breast tumors, draining lymph nodes, adjacent tissues. Samples came from axillary lymph nodes draining the breast cancer. Study-wide results and caveats: The data were judged consistent with most tumor T cells coming from lymph node and expanding in tumor.

Each CDR3 protein gets one entry after TCRdb re-called the multiplex PCR reads with MiXCR. The table lists 200,000 to 300,000 distinct CDR3 sequences, roughly 30% of them singletons. Points on this clonotype: Its target is unknown. One end of the junction does not line up with germline, which may come from a read error.

Sequenced: axillary lymph node tissue. The sequence derives from a female donor with breast cancer. Some clones in this sample may be carry-over from other donors' samples.

The chain's CDR3 is CAFSEPTGSGNTICF. The DNA of the CDR3 is TGTGCCTTCAGTGAGCCGACAGGGTCTGGAAACACCATATGTTTT. The chain carries TRBV10-3 and TRBJ1-3; the match to TRBD1 covers 7 bases. The CDR3 spans 15 residues. The V gene's germline CDR1 is ENHRY and CDR2 SYGVKD.